This TCR beta chain was recovered during a study of CD8 T cells in Susac syndrome. The RNA input was roughly 0.45 to 1 ug, and it was reverse transcribed with random hexamers. From the immunoSEQ multiplex PCR reads, TCRdb called clonotypes with MiXCR, one entry per CDR3 protein. Here the sample spans roughly 200,000 distinct CDR3 sequences, roughly 96% being singletons. This CDR3 comprises 18 residues. The germline V gene has CDR1 MDHEN and CDR2 SYDVKM. V shed 4 bases and J 1 base; nucleotides not matched to a gene: 13. The source material was CD8+ T cells from PBMCs. This receptor was obtained from a human donor with multiple sclerosis. The chain couples TRBV28 to TRBJ1-2; 9 positions agree with TRBD1. The CDR3 loop is CASSSRWRTGAINYGYTF. CDR3 nucleotide sequence: TGTGCCAGCAGTTCCCGGTGGCGGACAGGGGCTATTAACTATGGCTACACCTTC.